The 10 T cell receptor beta chains listed next were all sequenced from one sample in a study of shared clonotypes between healthy human individuals. Data came from immunoSEQ multiplex PCR; TCRdb stores just in-frame clones and leaves some out. The repertoire has some 900,000 clones, around 80% of them found once; the top ten carry approximately 1.5%. The specimen sequenced was memory CD4+ T cells sorted from blood. Indicated subset: CD45RA-negative fraction. The receptor source for this set is a man aged 18 to 30 in good health.

The J gene is TRBJ1-5, the V gene TRBV2; tentative D call: TRBD1 (5 bases). V was trimmed by 2 bases and J by 4 bases, leaving 15 bases between them. This CDR3 contains 16 residues. CDR1 and CDR2 from the germline V gene are SNHLY and FYNNEI. The CDR3 bases are TGTGCCAGCAGTGAATCCCTACAGACAGAGAATCAGCCCCAGCATTTT. It translates to CASSESLQTENQPQHF.

Concerning this clone: Other DNA sequences of this sample code for an identical CDR3. The chain combines TRBV10-3 with TRBJ2-3; D is unresolved. CDR1 ENHRY and CDR2 SYGVKD come from the germline V gene. V dropped 3 bases and J dropped 3 bases, with 4 bases sitting between them. The CDR3 length is 12 residues. The CDR3 sequence is CAISESTDTQYF. As DNA, the CDR3 is TGTGCCATCAGTGAATCAACAGATACGCAGTATTTT.

Of note for this clone: A read error is the likely source, as a far larger clone sits one nucleotide away. The V call is TRBV7-2, the J call TRBJ2-2, with TRBD2 identical over 11 bases. This CDR3 has 15 amino acids. J was trimmed by 6 bases and V by 1 base; bases with no gene match: 1. Germline V gene lookup returns CDR1 SGHTA and CDR2 FQGNSA. The CDR3 region is CASSLGLAGSGELFF. The CDR3 DNA reads as TGTGCCAGCAGCTTAGGACTAGCGGGGTCCGGGGAGCTGTTTTTT.

This chain uses TRBV4-3 with TRBJ2-5; D gene unclear. There are 15 residues in the CDR3. V lost 4 bases, J lost 0 bases, and 12 bases lay in between. CDR1 is LGHNA and CDR2 is YSLEER in the germline V gene. CDR3 amino acids: CASSLTLGYQETQYF. In DNA, the CDR3 is TGCGCCAGCAGCCTCACCCTGGGGTACCAAGAGACCCAGTACTTC.

The V and J genes are TRBV5-4 and TRBJ1-2; 7 bases map to TRBD1. The CDR3 loop spans 16 amino acids. Germline V gives CDR1 SGHNT, CDR2 YYREEE (reference sequence). V trimming: 1 base; J trimming: 0 bases; junction bases outside the gene matches: 6. The CDR3 loop reads CASSLWRDRTNYGYTF. The CDR3 DNA follows: TGTGCCAGCAGCTTGTGGCGGGACAGAACTAACTATGGCTACACCTTC.

This clone was observed a handful of times. The rearrangement joins TRBV10-2 to TRBJ1-1; no reliable D call. CDR1 is WSHSY, CDR2 SAAADI, per germline. CDR3 length: 15 amino acids. V shed 2 bases and J shed 2 bases, with 12 bases lying between them. CDR3 DNA sequence: TGCGCCAGCAGTGAGACAGCCCGGGGAAACACTGAAGCTTTCTTT. Protein: CASSETARGNTEAFF.

To note about this clone: With only one base between it and a far larger clone, this is likely a read error. Other nucleotide sequences from this sample produce the same CDR3. This chain joins TRBV30 and TRBJ1-1; D ambiguous. The germline V and J ends were trimmed by 2 bases and 1 base, with 5 bases remaining between them. The germline gives CDR1 GTSNPN, CDR2 SVGIG (reference sequence). This CDR3 is built from 12 residues. This CDR3 reads CAWSRQNTEAFF. The CDR3 coding sequence is TGTGCCTGGAGTAGACAGAACACTGAAGCTTTCTTT.

This clone has just a few counts. This specimen includes other DNA sequences encoding the same CDR3. The genes are TRBV11-2 and TRBJ2-5; maybe TRBD2 (6 bases). CDR1 SGHAT and CDR2 FQNNGV come from the germline V gene. The CDR3 loop spans 14 amino acids. Trimming took 5 bases from V and 2 from J, leaving 12 bases between them. The CDR3 DNA reads TGTGCCAGCAGCCCCGCCGGGGGTCAAGAGACCCAGTACTTC. Protein product: CASSPAGGQETQYF.

The V gene is TRBV5-1, the J gene TRBJ2-3; the D is unclear. The V and J ends lost 6 bases and 3 bases respectively, with 5 bases between them. Germline V CDR1 and CDR2: SGHRS, YFSETQ. The CDR3 has 11 residues. This chain's CDR3 is CASTATDTQYF. The DNA for the CDR3 is TGCGCCAGCACCGCTACAGATACGCAGTATTTT. Complete variable domain (other parts from reference TRBV5-1 and TRBJ2-3): KAGVTQTPRYLIKTRGQQVTLSCSPISGHRSVSWYQQTPGQGLQFLFEYFSETQRNKGNFPGRFSGRQFSNSRSEMNVSTLELGDSALYLCASTATDTQYFGPGTRLTVL.

V is TRBV11-2 and J is TRBJ1-2; perhaps TRBD1 as D (6 bases). The length of the CDR3 is 17 residues. V lost 5 bases to trimming and J lost 1 base, with 20 bases between them. Germline CDR1 SGHAT, CDR2 FQNNGV. The DNA for the CDR3 is TGTGCCAGCAGCGACTGGGGGCTAAACCAATTTAACTATGGCTACACCTTC. Amino acids: CASSDWGLNQFNYGYTF.